The clone carrying this TCR beta chain was picked up a small number of times. Germline CDR1 reads MDHEN; CDR2 reads SYDVKM. The length of the CDR3 is 15 residues. V lost 6 bases to trimming and J lost 5 bases; unmatched junction nucleotides: 6. The sample is drawn from a study of metastatic and nonmetastatic thyroid tumors. Patients were all untreated before their thyroid surgery. TCRdb re-processed the PCR reads through MiXCR. The sample shows 10,000 to 12,000 clones, about 37% of them seen only once. The clonotype originates from a female donor with papillary thyroid cancer or a benign thyroid nodule (not recorded which). Some clones in this sample may be carry-over from other donors' samples. The rearrangement links TRBV28 to TRBJ1-6; 8 positions match TRBD1. The sequenced sample consisted of tumor tissue. The CDR3 nucleotides are TGTGCCAGCAGGGGCGGACAGGGAAATAATTCACCCCTCCACTTT. This codes for CASRGGQGNNSPLHF.